This T cell receptor beta chain was identified during a study of graft-versus-host responses after intestinal transplantation. Study at large: Every recipient had anti-thymocyte globulin induction and 3 to 4 years of tacrolimus plus steroids.

Assay: immunoSEQ multiplex PCR; the TCRdb copy retains only in-frame clones and omits some. This table has 15,000 to 25,000 clones, approximately 70% appearing once. This CDR3 has 13 amino acids. Germline V lookup: CDR1 MNHNS, CDR2 SASEGT. With 6 bases removed from V and 5 bases from J, the gap between germline ends came to 13 bases. On this clone itself: Its antigen remains unknown.

Study conclusions and caveats: Early post-transplant HvG declines were associated with peak circulating GvH clone levels. Elevated graft-versus-host to host-versus-graft clonal ratios in allografts were recorded for patients with graft-donor T cell macrochimerism.

Processing was applied to graft tissue in order to liberate intraepithelial and lamina propria lymphocytes. The sample consisted of ileum tissue, taken about 21 days after intestinal transplant. This chain connects TRBV6-1 to TRBJ1-2; D call uncertain. This TCR was recovered from a human patient who received an intestinal transplant, so some T cells may come from the graft donor. The CDR3 spells CASSYETRYGYTF. CDR3 nucleotides: TGTGCCAGCAGCTACGAGACACGGTATGGCTACACCTTC.